The 11 T cell receptor beta chains in this list originate from one sample, sequenced in a study of CD8+ T cells in alopecia areata. Treatment reported: oral pan-JAK inhibitor, 5-10 mg twice daily. Sequencing used cDNA as its template, made by extracting RNA and reverse transcribing it. The protocol was immunoSEQ multiplex PCR, while the TCRdb copy is restricted to in-frame clones and leaves out a portion. The sample yields roughly 220,000 clones, 30% to 40% seen once. The sequencing here drew on CD4+ T cells sorted from blood, taken at approximately week 30, from a patient treated with tofacitinib. These receptors were obtained from a human donor with alopecia areata.

This clone was observed a few times. The CDR3 reads CASSPAGGSKTQYF. The CDR3, as DNA: TGCGCCAGCAGTCCCGCAGGGGGGAGTAAGACCCAGTACTTC. The rearrangement joins TRBV23-1 to TRBJ2-5; the D gene is possibly TRBD1 (7 bases). TRBV23-1 is an ORF, and what it does is uncertain. The CDR3 totals 14 residues. The ends were cut back, 4 bases at V and 6 bases at J, with 15 bases in the middle.

This clone was seen only a few times. V gene TRBV29-1 combines with J gene TRBJ2-7; the D gene is possibly TRBD1 (6 bases). The germline V gene encodes CDR1 SQVTM and CDR2 ANQGSEA. With 5 bases removed from V and 3 bases from J, the gap between germline ends came to 17 bases. This CDR3 is 14 amino acids long. The CDR3 protein is CSVQRTTDSYEQYF. Here the CDR3 DNA reads TGCAGCGTTCAACGAACAACGGACAGCTACGAGCAGTACTTC.

In its sample, this clone was seen a few times. The V and J genes are TRBV29-1 and TRBJ1-2; D unresolved. Trimming took off 2 bases at V and 8 bases at J, with 21 bases between the two ends. The CDR3 runs to 15 residues. Germline V gives CDR1 SQVTM, CDR2 ANQGSEA. The CDR3 region is CSVERTAKGGEGYTF. As DNA, the CDR3 is TGCAGCGTTGAACGTACGGCCAAAGGTGGGGAGGGCTACACCTTC.

This chain joins TRBV5-1 and TRBJ2-2, with D perhaps given as TRBD1 or TRBD2 (5 bases each). The CDR3 contains 13 residues. Trimming removed 4 bases from V and 1 base from J, with 5 bases in between. The V gene's germline CDR1 is SGHRS and CDR2 YFSETQ. CDR3 protein: CASSGGNTGELFF. DNA for the CDR3: TGCGCCAGCAGCGGGGGGAACACCGGGGAGCTGTTTTTT.

This clone occurred a few times. CDR3: CASSSQTGKNTEAFF. CDR3 nucleotides: TGTGCCAGCAGCTCGCAGACAGGGAAGAACACTGAAGCTTTCTTT. V and J are TRBV7-6 and TRBJ1-1; 7 bases agree with TRBD1. With 4 bases clipped from V and 1 base from J, the junction kept 6 bases outside the gene matches. The CDR3 contains 15 residues. Germline CDR1 is SGHVS and CDR2 is FNYEAQ.

The V call is TRBV7-9, the J call TRBJ1-1; D perhaps matches TRBD1 (5 bases). There are 15 residues in the CDR3. V was pared by 7 bases and J by 0 bases, with 15 bases between. CDR1 SEHNR and CDR2 FQNEAQ come from the germline V gene (reference sequence). The CDR3 nucleotides are TGTGCCAGCACCGAACGGGGGGGTATGAACACTGAAGCTTTCTTT. This codes for CASTERGGMNTEAFF.

The chain combines TRBV29-1 with TRBJ1-5, with D uncertain. V lost 4 bases and J 11 bases, leaving 12 bases between the germline ends. Germline V gene lookup returns CDR1 SQVTM and CDR2 ANQGSEA. This CDR3 contains 11 residues. CDR3 nucleotide sequence: TGCAGCGTTGCTGACGCCACGACCCAGCATTTT. This encodes CSVADATTQHF.

The chain joins TRBV7-9 to TRBJ2-5, with D possibly TRBD2 on 5 matching bases. Trimming pared 6 bases from V and 4 bases from J, leaving 12 bases between. The CDR3 is 13 amino acids. Germline CDR1 and CDR2: SEHNR and FQNEAQ (reference sequence). CDR3 nucleotides: TGTGCCAGCAGGGGGTCGGGAAGAGAGACCCAGTACTTC. This sequence encodes CASRGSGRETQYF.

This clone was seen only a few times. The chain joins TRBV28 to TRBJ1-1; D gene ambiguous. CDR3 size: 14 residues. Deletions cut 3 bases from V and 9 bases from J, with 17 bases between. CDR1 is MDHEN, CDR2 SYDVKM, per germline. CDR3 protein: CASSLVQRHIKAFF. The CDR3 DNA reads as TGTGCCAGCAGTTTGGTTCAAAGGCACATTAAAGCTTTCTTT.

V usage is TRBV30 and J usage is TRBJ1-3, with D unclear. Per the germline V gene, CDR1 is GTSNPN and CDR2 is SVGIG (reference sequence). The V gene lost 2 bases and the J gene lost 4 bases, with 12 bases spanning the gap. This CDR3 region has 14 residues. The CDR3, as DNA: TGTGCCTGGAGTTTTCAGAGTTTCGGAAACACCATATATTTT. It yields the protein CAWSFQSFGNTIYF.

The chain links TRBV6-6 to TRBJ2-3, with TRBD1 matching over 9 bases. The CDR3 covers 15 residues. The V gene's germline CDR1 is MNHNY and CDR2 SVGAGI (reference sequence). V lost 5 bases to trimming and J lost 3 bases; unmatched junction nucleotides: 6. The CDR3 nucleotides read TGTGCCAGCAGTACAGGGGGCAGGAGAACAGATACGCAGTATTTT. Translated, it gives CASSTGGRRTDTQYF.